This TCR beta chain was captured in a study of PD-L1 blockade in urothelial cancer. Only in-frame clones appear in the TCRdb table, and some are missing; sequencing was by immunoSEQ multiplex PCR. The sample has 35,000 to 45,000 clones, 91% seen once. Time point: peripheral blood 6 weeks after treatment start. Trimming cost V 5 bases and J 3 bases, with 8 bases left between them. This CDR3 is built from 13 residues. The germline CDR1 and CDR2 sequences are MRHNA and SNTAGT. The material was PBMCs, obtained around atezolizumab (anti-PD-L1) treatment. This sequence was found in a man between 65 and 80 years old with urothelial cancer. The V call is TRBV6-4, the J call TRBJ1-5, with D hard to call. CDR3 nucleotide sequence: TGTGCCAGCAGTACGACTCCCAATCAGCCCCAGCATTTT. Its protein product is CASSTTPNQPQHF.